This is a list of T cell receptor beta chains from one sample in a study of shared clonotypes between healthy human individuals. This table comes from immunoSEQ multiplex PCR, and its TCRdb copy is limited to in-frame clones, with some not included. The sample contains 2 million to 2.5 million clones, almost 96% of which appear only once. Sequencing input: naive CD4+ T cells sorted from blood. The origin of the receptors is a man younger than 30 in good health. The CDR3 runs from the conserved cysteine through the conserved F or W. The order of the fields is V gene, CDR3 protein.

>TRBV19
CASSIVGANSNQPQHF
>TRBV7-2
CASRLAGVYEQYF
>TRBV6-5
CASRDPGASYEQYF
>TRBV5-1
CASSQTGGDTQYF
>TRBV7-9
CASSLWEDAEAFF
>TRBV27
CASRAGLVTGEQYF
>TRBV10-3
CATNLDRGTDTQYF
>TRBV29-1
CSVEARGNTDTQYF
>TRBV5-5
CASSIGLAGRYEQYF
>TRBV29-1
CSVLIGLAKPEKLFF